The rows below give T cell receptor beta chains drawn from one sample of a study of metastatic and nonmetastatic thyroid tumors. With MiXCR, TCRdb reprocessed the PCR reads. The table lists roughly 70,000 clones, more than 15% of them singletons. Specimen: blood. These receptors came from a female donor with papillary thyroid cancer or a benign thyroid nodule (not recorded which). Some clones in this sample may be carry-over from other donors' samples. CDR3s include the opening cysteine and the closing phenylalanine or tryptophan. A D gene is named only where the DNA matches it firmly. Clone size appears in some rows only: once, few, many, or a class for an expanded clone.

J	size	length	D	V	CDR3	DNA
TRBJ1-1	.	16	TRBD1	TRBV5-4	CASSPRQGSMNTEAFF	TGTGCCAGCAGCCCTCGACAGGGGTCAATGAACACTGAAGCTTTCTTT
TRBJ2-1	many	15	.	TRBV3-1	CASSQVRGIYNEQFF	TGTGCCAGCAGCCAAGTCCGGGGCATCTACAATGAGCAGTTCTTC
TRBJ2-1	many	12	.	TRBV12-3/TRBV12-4	CASSLGWYEQFF	TGTGCCAGCAGTCTAGGTTGGTACGAGCAGTTCTTC
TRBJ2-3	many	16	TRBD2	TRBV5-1	CASSPGTSGSTDTQYF	TGCGCCAGCAGCCCAGGGACTAGCGGGAGTACAGATACGCAGTATTTT
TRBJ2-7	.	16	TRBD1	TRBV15	CATSRGLTGGRYEQYF	TGTGCCACCAGCAGAGGCCTTACAGGGGGCAGGTACGAGCAGTACTTC
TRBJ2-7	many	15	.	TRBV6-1	CASILGWGYTYEQYF	TGTGCCAGCATCCTTGGTTGGGGATATACCTACGAGCAGTACTTC
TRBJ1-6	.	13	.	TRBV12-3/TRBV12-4	CASSLKTNSPLHF	TGTGCCAGCAGTTTAAAAACGAATTCACCCCTCCACTTT
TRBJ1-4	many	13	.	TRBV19	CASGQGYVEKLFF	TGTGCCAGTGGGCAGGGGTACGTGGAAAAACTGTTTTTT
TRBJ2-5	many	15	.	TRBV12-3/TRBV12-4	CASRSDRPGQETQYF	TGTGCCAGCAGATCCGACAGGCCGGGCCAAGAGACCCAGTACTTC
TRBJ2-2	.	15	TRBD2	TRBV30	CAWSVPSGRTGELFF	TGTGCCTGGAGTGTCCCCAGCGGGAGGACCGGGGAGCTGTTTTTT
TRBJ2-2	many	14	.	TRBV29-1	CSVSGTTNTGELFF	TGCAGCGTTTCCGGGACAACGAACACCGGGGAGCTGTTTTTT
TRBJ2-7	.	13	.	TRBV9	CASIVCPAYEQYF	TGTGCCAGCATCGTATGCCCGGCCTACGAGCAGTACTTC
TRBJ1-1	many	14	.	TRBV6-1	CASTKGSGNTEAFF	TGTGCCAGCACCAAGGGGTCAGGGAACACTGAAGCTTTCTTT
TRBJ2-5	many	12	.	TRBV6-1	CASSQRGETQYF	TGTGCCAGCAGCCAGCGAGGGGAGACCCAGTACTTC
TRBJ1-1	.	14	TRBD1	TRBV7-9	CASSSQGRNTEAFF	TGTGCCAGCAGCTCACAGGGGAGGAACACTGAAGCTTTCTTT
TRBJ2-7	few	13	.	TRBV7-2	CASSLGGGYEQYF	TGTGCCAGCAGCTTAGGTGGGGGCTACGAGCAGTACTTC
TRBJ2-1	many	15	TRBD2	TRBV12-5	CATRDLAGGYNEQFF	TGTGCTACCCGGGACCTAGCGGGAGGGTACAATGAGCAGTTCTTC
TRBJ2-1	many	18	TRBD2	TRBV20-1	CSARGSSGRTASYNEQFF	TGCAGTGCTAGAGGGTCCAGCGGGAGAACAGCCTCCTACAATGAGCAGTTCTTC
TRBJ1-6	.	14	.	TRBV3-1	CASSQGTRDSPLHF	TGTGCCAGCAGCCAAGGGACGAGGGACTCACCCCTCCACTTT
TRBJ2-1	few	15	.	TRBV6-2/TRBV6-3	CASSPLRGDTNDQFF	TGTGCCAGCAGTCCTCTTAGGGGGGACACCAATGATCAGTTCTTC
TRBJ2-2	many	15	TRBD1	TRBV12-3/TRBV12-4	CASSPGTVYTGELFF	TGTGCCAGCAGTCCCGGGACAGTATACACCGGGGAGCTGTTTTTT
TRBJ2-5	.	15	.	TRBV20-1	CSARGLRQAQETQYF	TGCAGTGCTAGAGGTCTCAGACAGGCCCAAGAGACCCAGTACTTC
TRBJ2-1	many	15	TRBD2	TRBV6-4	CASTEGGRATDEQFF	TGTGCCAGCACCGAAGGAGGGAGGGCCACGGATGAGCAGTTCTTC
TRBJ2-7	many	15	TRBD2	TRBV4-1	CASSQTSGSWYEQYF	TGCGCCAGCAGCCAGACTAGCGGGAGTTGGTACGAGCAGTACTTC
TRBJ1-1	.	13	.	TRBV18	CASSPPSRAEAFF	TGTGCCAGCTCACCACCGAGCCGGGCTGAAGCTTTCTTT
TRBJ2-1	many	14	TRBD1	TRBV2	CASRGGTGTNEQFF	TGTGCCAGCAGGGGGGGGACAGGGACGAATGAGCAGTTCTTC
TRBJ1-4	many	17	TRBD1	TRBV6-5	CASSYDASGTANEKLFF	TGTGCCAGCAGTTACGATGCCTCCGGGACAGCTAATGAAAAACTGTTTTTT
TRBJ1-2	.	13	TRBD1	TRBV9	CASSVGTGYGYTF	TGTGCCAGCAGCGTAGGGACAGGGTATGGCTACACCTTC
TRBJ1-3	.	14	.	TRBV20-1	CSADTGTSGNTIYF	TGCAGTGCGGACACCGGGACATCTGGAAACACCATATATTTT
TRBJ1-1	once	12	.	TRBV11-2	CASRSLDTEAFF	TGTGCCAGCAGGTCACTGGACACCGAAGCTTTCTTT
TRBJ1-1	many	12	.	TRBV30	CAWSVLTVEAFF	TGTGCCTGGAGTGTACTGACAGTAGAAGCTTTCTTT
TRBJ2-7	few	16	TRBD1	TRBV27	CASRSSYRDRGLEQYF	TGTGCCAGCAGGTCCTCGTATCGGGACAGGGGCCTCGAGCAGTACTTC
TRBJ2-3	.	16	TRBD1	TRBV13	CASSPLRGTAADTQYF	TGTGCCAGCAGCCCCTTGAGGGGGACAGCCGCGGATACGCAGTATTTT
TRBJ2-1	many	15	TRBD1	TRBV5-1	CASSSGQGSYNEQFF	TGCGCCAGCAGCTCCGGACAGGGATCGTACAATGAGCAGTTCTTC
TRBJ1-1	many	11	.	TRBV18	CASSPVTEAFF	TGTGCCAGCTCACCAGTCACTGAAGCTTTCTTT
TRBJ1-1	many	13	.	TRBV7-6	CASSLDLNTEAFF	TGTGCCAGCAGCTTAGATCTGAACACTGAAGCTTTCTTT
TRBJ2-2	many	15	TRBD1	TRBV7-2	CASSPRQGYTGELFF	TGTGCCAGCAGCCCCAGACAGGGGTACACCGGGGAGCTGTTTTTT
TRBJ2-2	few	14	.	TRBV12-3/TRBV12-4	CASRGLGNSGELFF	TGTGCCAGCAGGGGCTTGGGGAATTCCGGGGAGCTGTTTTTT
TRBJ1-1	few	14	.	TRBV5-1	CASSRAPGDTEAFF	TGCGCCAGCAGCAGGGCCCCGGGGGACACTGAAGCTTTCTTT
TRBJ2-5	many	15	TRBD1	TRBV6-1	CASSLKDRGQETQYF	TGTGCCAGCAGCCTAAAAGACAGGGGTCAAGAGACCCAGTACTTC
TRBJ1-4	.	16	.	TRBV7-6	CASSLLERGANEKLFF	TGTGCCAGCAGCTTATTGGAGCGGGGGGCTAATGAAAAACTGTTTTTT
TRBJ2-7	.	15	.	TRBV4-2	CASSQDHPGTYEQYF	TGTGCCAGCAGCCAAGATCACCCAGGGACCTACGAGCAGTACTTC
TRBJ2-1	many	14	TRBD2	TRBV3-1	CASSQPSGSPEQFF	TGTGCCAGCAGCCAACCTAGCGGGAGTCCCGAGCAGTTCTTC
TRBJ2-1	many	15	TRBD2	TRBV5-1	CASSLELADTNEQFF	TGCGCCAGCAGCTTGGAACTAGCGGACACCAATGAGCAGTTCTTC
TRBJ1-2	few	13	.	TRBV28	CASSLGGAWGYTF	TGTGCCAGCAGTTTGGGGGGGGCTTGGGGCTACACCTTC
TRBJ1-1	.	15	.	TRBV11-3	CASSAPRSVKPHAFF	TGTGCCAGCAGCGCCCCCCGGTCAGTAAAACCGCACGCTTTCTTT
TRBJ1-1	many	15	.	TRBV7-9	CASSINREVDTEAFF	TGTGCCAGCAGCATAAACAGGGAAGTAGACACTGAAGCTTTCTTT
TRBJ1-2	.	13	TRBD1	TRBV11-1	CASSFGQGPGYTF	TGTGCCAGCAGTTTTGGACAGGGTCCTGGCTACACCTTC
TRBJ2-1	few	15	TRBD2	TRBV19	CASSLRDYRYNEQFF	TGTGCCAGTAGTCTCCGGGACTACCGATACAATGAGCAGTTCTTC
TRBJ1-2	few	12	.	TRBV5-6	CASSLGGPGYTF	TGTGCCAGCAGCTTGGGGGGGCCTGGCTACACCTTC
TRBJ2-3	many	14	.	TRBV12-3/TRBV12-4	CASSPLRSTDTQYF	TGTGCCAGCAGTCCCCTACGTAGCACAGATACGCAGTATTTT
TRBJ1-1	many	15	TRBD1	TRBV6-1	CASSEAGQMNTEAFF	TGTGCCAGCAGTGAAGCGGGACAGATGAACACTGAAGCTTTCTTT
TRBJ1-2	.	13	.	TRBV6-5	CASSSTGTYGYTF	TGTGCCAGCAGTTCGACCGGAACATATGGCTACACCTTC